The 9 T cell receptor beta chains listed next were all sequenced from one sample in a study of technical replicates of blood from several donors. Some clones are missing from TCRdb's copy, which holds only in-frame ones; the method was immunoSEQ multiplex PCR. The table records approximately 53,000 clones, approximately 94% of them present only once. Sequenced sample: T cells isolated from PBMCs. The source is a human donor in good health.

The chain recombines TRBV7-9 with TRBJ1-6; 7 nucleotides line up with TRBD1. The CDR3 has 16 residues. With V trimmed by 1 base and J by 8 bases, 8 bases remained unmatched. Germline CDR1 SEHNR, CDR2 FQNEAQ (reference sequence). Here the CDR3 DNA reads TGTGCCAGCAGCTTAGACAGGGGAGATTTTTATTCACCCCTCCACTTT. Its protein product is CASSLDRGDFYSPLHF.

The chain has TRBV6-5 and TRBJ1-1, with D unclear. V lost 4 bases, J lost 2 bases, and 8 bases lay in between. There are 13 residues in the CDR3. Germline V lookup: CDR1 MNHEY, CDR2 SVGAGI. In DNA form, the CDR3 reads TGTGCCAGCAGTTTCACAACAAACACTGAAGCTTTCTTT. It is translated as CASSFTTNTEAFF.

V usage is TRBV29-1 and J usage is TRBJ2-3, with 11 positions matching TRBD1. CDR1 and CDR2 (germline): SQVTM, ANQGSEA. V shed 7 bases and J 3 bases; nucleotides not matched to a gene: 6. The CDR3 has 14 residues. The CDR3 is CSAGQGAGTDTQYF. CDR3 sequence (DNA): TGCAGCGCCGGACAGGGGGCCGGTACAGATACGCAGTATTTT.

The rearrangement links TRBV10-3 to TRBJ2-1; 9 bases map to TRBD2. V lost 10 bases, J lost 10 bases, and 14 bases stayed unmatched. Germline V gene lookup returns CDR1 ENHRY and CDR2 SYGVKD. This CDR3 is 14 amino acids long. In DNA, the CDR3 is TGTGCCACAGTAATAGCGGGAGTAGGTGGGGAGCAGTTCTTC. This codes for CATVIAGVGGEQFF.

The chain employs TRBV2 and TRBJ1-5; 9 nucleotides align to TRBD1. The V gene end was trimmed by 4 bases and the J gene end by 2 bases; junction bases not matched to a gene: 0. This CDR3 region has 14 residues. Germline lookup yields CDR1 SNHLY and CDR2 FYNNEI. The CDR3 sequence: CASSGTGGNQPQHF. CDR3 nucleotide sequence: TGTGCCAGCAGTGGGACAGGGGGCAATCAGCCCCAGCATTTT.

Of note for this clone: At one end, the junction sequence differs from germline, possibly due to a read error. This chain connects TRBV7-7 to TRBJ2-5; 9 nucleotides match TRBD2. The CDR3 contains 15 residues. In germline, CDR1 is SSHAT, CDR2 FNYEAQ (reference sequence). CDR3 DNA sequence: TGTGCTAGCAGCTTAGGGCTAGCGGGACAAGAGACCCAGTACTTC. Residues: CASSLGLAGQETQYF.

This chain uses TRBV7-9 with TRBJ1-1, with D perhaps matching TRBD1 (6 bases). The CDR3 spans 13 residues. V gave up 5 bases and J gave up 9 bases, with 16 bases separating them. CDR1 and CDR2 from the germline V gene are SEHNR and FQNEAQ (reference sequence). The CDR3 is CASSQIQGSQAFF. The CDR3 nucleotides are TGTGCCAGCAGCCAGATACAGGGATCTCAAGCTTTCTTT.

The rearrangement links TRBV18 to TRBJ2-1; 12 bases agree with TRBD2. CDR1 is KGHSH and CDR2 is LQKENI in the germline V gene. The CDR3 totals 15 residues. V shed 5 bases and J 4 bases; nucleotides not matched to a gene: 3. CDR3 DNA sequence: TGTGCCAGCTCAGCCACTAGCGGGGGGTACAATGAGCAGTTCTTC. Translated, it gives CASSATSGGYNEQFF.

The chain couples TRBV4-1 to TRBJ2-3; 12 bases match TRBD2. The CDR3 has 17 residues. Germline lookup yields CDR1 MGHRA and CDR2 YSYEKL. The junction had 6 bases not matched to a gene; V was cut back by 3 bases and J by 2 bases. CDR3 in amino acids: CASSQPTSGRYTDTQYF. The CDR3 nucleotides are TGCGCCAGCAGCCAGCCGACTAGCGGGAGATACACAGATACGCAGTATTTT.